The present TCR beta chain was sequenced within a study of Ad26.COV2.S vaccination and SARS-CoV-2 variants. Study-level findings and limits: Those who received the vaccine showed greater spike-specific TCR breadth than those given placebo.

The CDR3 loop spans 15 amino acids. Germline assignment: CDR1 MNHNS and CDR2 SASEGT. Trimming shortened V by 2 bases and J by 1 base, and 10 bases separated the two germline ends. Sequenced by immunoSEQ multiplex PCR; TCRdb stores in-frame clones only, minus some. The data hold 450,000 to 550,000 clones, with roughly nine tenths observed a single time. Sample treatment: approximately 18 received Ad26.COV2.S at low or high dose, single or two shots; several received placebo; per-sample allocation not given. Following the first vaccine or placebo injection, samples were taken on day 63. Notes on this clone: Its antigen is unknown.

This TCR came from a person between 18 and 65 years old who received the Ad26.COV2.S COVID-19 vaccine or a placebo. This chain joins TRBV6-1 and TRBJ2-3; D possibly corresponds to TRBD2 (5 bases). This sample comprised peripheral blood, obtained in a trial of Ad26.COV2.S vaccine versus placebo. The chain's CDR3 is CASSEPGSRTDTQYF. In nucleotides, the CDR3 is TGTGCCAGCAGTGAACCGGGGAGTCGCACAGATACGCAGTATTTT.